The next 28 T cell receptor beta chains were all read from a single sample in a study of tumor and adjacent non-tumor tissue in lung cancer. RNA was extracted from bulk tissue without any cell sorting. More than 3 cm separated this lung sample from the edge of the tumor. TCRbeta libraries were built with three rounds of nested PCR, modified from ARM-PCR. TCRdb itself ran the multiplex PCR reads through MiXCR, one entry per CDR3 protein. This table has roughly 70,000 distinct CDR3 sequences, around 70% appearing once. The sample consisted of distant non-tumor lung tissue. These receptors were obtained from a woman in her fifties or sixties with non-small cell lung cancer.

This clonotype has a single count. A junction end diverges from the germline sequence, so it may reflect a read error. The chain combines TRBV11-1 with TRBJ2-6; D is possibly TRBD1 (6 bases). The CDR3 covers 15 residues. The germline CDR1 and CDR2 sequences are SGHAT and FQDESV (reference sequence). The CDR3 sequence is CASSQGQSGAIVLTF. The CDR3, as DNA: TGTGCCAGCAGCCAAGGACAGTCTGGGGCCATCGTCCTGACTTTC.

The chain links TRBV6-2 or TRBV6-3 to TRBJ2-5; unclear D gene. CDR1 is MNHEY and CDR2 is SVGEGT in the germline V gene. The CDR3 contains 11 residues. CDR3 sequence reads: CDSRYQETQYF. As DNA, the CDR3 is TGTGACAGTAGATACCAAGAGACCCAGTACTTC.

The chain is built from TRBV11-2 and TRBJ2-7; the D is unclear. The germline gives CDR1 SGHAT, CDR2 FQNNGV. The length of the CDR3 is 15 residues. This CDR3 is CFSSLSPSPSYEQYF. CDR3 nucleotide sequence: TGTTTCAGCAGCTTATCTCCGAGTCCCTCTTACGAGCAGTACTTC.

The table lists this clonotype with a few counts. This may be a read error, as it is one base from a much larger clone. V usage is TRBV5-4 and J usage is TRBJ2-7; 8 positions match TRBD1. The CDR3 has 12 residues. Germline V gene data show CDR1 as SGHNT and CDR2 as YYREEE (reference sequence). J gave up 5 bases and V 6 bases, and 4 bases lay outside the gene matches. CDR3: CASIQDRDEQYF. The CDR3 DNA follows: TGTGCCAGCATTCAGGACAGGGACGAGCAGTACTTC.

In this sample, this clonotype turned up once. One end of the junction does not line up with germline, which may come from a read error. The J gene is TRBJ1-5, the V gene TRBV28; D unclear. This CDR3 comprises 16 residues. Germline V CDR1 and CDR2: MDHEN, SYDVKM. Here the CDR3 reads CASSLTSRVTNQPQYF. DNA of the CDR3: TGTGCCAGCAGTCTAACAAGCAGAGTTACGAATCAGCCCCAATATTTT.

The chain couples TRBV30 to TRBJ2-1, with a possible D match to TRBD2 (5 bases). Germline CDR1 GTSNPN, CDR2 SVGIG (reference sequence). The germline V and J ends were trimmed by 1 base and 0 bases, with 13 bases remaining between them. The length of the CDR3 is 16 residues. Here the CDR3 reads CAWSARRASSYNEQFF. Written as DNA, the CDR3 is TGTGCCTGGAGTGCTAGGCGGGCGAGCTCCTACAATGAGCAGTTCTTC.

About this clonotype: An end of the junction differs from the germline gene, which may be a read error. The chain uses TRBV28 and TRBJ1-1; TRBD1 is a possible D gene (6 bases). Per the germline V gene, CDR1 is MDHEN and CDR2 is SYDVKM. CDR3 length equals 17 residues. The CDR3 loop reads CASSSTDGGPQNTEAFF. CDR3 nucleotide sequence: TGTGCCAGCAGTTCGACTGACGGGGGGCCCCAGAACACTGAAGCCTTCTTC.

This clonotype was seen many times. This chain connects TRBV11-1 to TRBJ2-1, with 9 bases identical to TRBD2. Germline values: CDR1 SGHAT, CDR2 FQDESV (reference sequence). The CDR3 extends over 15 amino acids. Trimming at V came to 5 bases and at J to 5 bases, leaving 7 bases not matched to a gene. CDR3 residues: CASSQGTSSNNEQFF. The CDR3 DNA sequence: TGTGCCAGCAGCCAAGGGACTAGCTCAAACAATGAGCAGTTCTTC.

With respect to this clonotype: Lacking the conserved final phenylalanine or tryptophan, this CDR3 likely reflects a read error. The gene calls are TRBV11-2 and TRBJ2-3; D may be TRBD2 (6 bases). The CDR3 runs to 14 residues. CDR1 and CDR2 (germline): SGHAT, FQNNGV. Written as DNA, the CDR3 is TGTGCCAGGAGCTTAATGCTAGCGAGAGAAGGGCAGTATTAT. Translated: CARSLMLAREGQYY.

Only one count was recorded for this clonotype. In this CDR3 the conserved last residue, phenylalanine or tryptophan, is missing, so a read error is likely. J is TRBJ2-1 and V is TRBV12-3 or TRBV12-4, with 10 bases fitting TRBD1. Trimming cost V 11 bases and J 4 bases; bases outside gene matches: 5. CDR3 size: 13 residues. The CDR3 DNA reads TGTGCCTCCAGACAGGGGGCTTACAATGAGCAGTTCTCC. It is translated as CASRQGAYNEQFS.

Points on this clonotype: Sequence at one end of the junction differs from germline and may be a read error. The chain is built from TRBV20-1 and TRBJ2-1; maybe TRBD2 (5 bases). Germline CDR1 is DFQATT and CDR2 is SNEGSKA (reference sequence). The length of the CDR3 is 15 residues. Here the CDR3 reads CSVRNRLGGLNEQFF. In DNA, the CDR3 is TGTAGTGTTAGAAATCGACTTGGAGGACTCAATGAGCAGTTCTTC.

This chain links TRBV20-1 with TRBJ2-1, with 8 bases that match TRBD2. The CDR3 is 19 residues long. The germline V gene encodes CDR1 DFQATT and CDR2 SNEGSKA (reference sequence). With V trimmed by 3 bases and J by 4 bases, 20 bases remained unmatched. CDR3 in DNA: TGCAGTGCTAGTGATTGGGGCGGAGCGGGAGAGAAGAGGTACAATGAGCAGTTCTTC. Its protein is CSASDWGGAGEKRYNEQFF.

A word on this clonotype: A much larger clone sits a single nucleotide away, making a read error possible. This CDR3 is missing its conserved last phenylalanine or tryptophan, likely due to a read error. This chain connects TRBV5-4 to TRBJ2-1; TRBD1 aligns across 9 bases. The CDR3 consists of 14 residues. CDR1 is SGHNT, CDR2 YYREEE, per germline (reference sequence). V shed 6 bases and J 7 bases; nucleotides not matched to a gene: 8. The CDR3 DNA is TGTGCCAGCAACCCGGGACAGGGTCTAAATGAGCAGTTCCTC. As protein: CASNPGQGLNEQFL.

This clonotype was counted only a few times. An end of the junction does not agree with germline; a read error may underlie this. The V and J genes are TRBV11-3 and TRBJ2-3, with D perhaps TRBD1 (6 bases). The CDR3 is made up of 13 amino acids. The germline CDR1 and CDR2 sequences are SGHNT and YENEEA. CDR3 protein: CASSTRGTDTRYF. For the CDR3, the DNA is TGTGCCAGCAGTACCAGGGGTACAGATACGCGGTACTTT.

Regarding this clonotype: A single base separates this from a much larger clone, so it may be a read error. J is TRBJ1-1 and V is TRBV20-1, with 7 bases that match TRBD1. Germline V gene data show CDR1 as DFQATT and CDR2 as SNEGSKA (reference sequence). The CDR3 extends over 14 amino acids. The CDR3 here is CNASRGQRNTEAFF. CDR3 nucleotide sequence: TGCAATGCTAGTAGGGGACAGAGGAACACTGAAGCTTTCTTT.

Comments on this clonotype: One end of the junction fails to match germline, which may point to a read error. This rearrangement joins TRBV4-3 to TRBJ2-4; TRBD1 or TRBD2 may be the D gene (5 bases each). This CDR3 comprises 14 residues. CDR1 is LGHNA and CDR2 is YSLEER in the germline V gene. The CDR3 DNA sequence: TGCCCCAGCAGCCTAGATAGGACGTGGGGGAGTTGGTACTTC. Protein product: CPSSLDRTWGSWYF.

This clonotype appeared many times. V usage is TRBV20-1 and J usage is TRBJ2-1; 11 bases match TRBD2. Germline CDR1 DFQATT, CDR2 SNEGSKA (reference sequence). Trimming cost V 0 bases and J 5 bases; bases outside gene matches: 18. The CDR3 spans 20 residues. CDR3 DNA sequence: TGCAGTGCTAGAGATCGTTATTTGGGAACTAGCGGGAGTGTTCACAATGAGCAGTTCTTC. Amino acid sequence: CSARDRYLGTSGSVHNEQFF.

This clonotype was counted only a few times. The junction and the germline gene differ at one end; a read error may be behind it. The CDR3 region has the DNA TGCGCCACCAAGGACAGCACAGATACGCAGTATTTT. Translation: CATKDSTDTQYF. This chain joins TRBV24-1 and TRBJ2-3; D gene uncertain. The CDR3 runs 12 residues. Germline assignment: CDR1 KGHDR and CDR2 SFDVKD.

Comments on this clonotype: A much larger clone lies one base from this, so it may be a read error. The V and J genes are TRBV28 and TRBJ2-7; 10 bases align to TRBD1. Per germline, CDR1 MDHEN and CDR2 SYDVKM. This CDR3 is 17 amino acids long. V lost 5 bases and J lost 2; bases outside the gene matches: 12. The CDR3 sequence is CASSRTGGLPSTYEQYF. CDR3 coding DNA: TGTGCCAGCAGTCGGACAGGGGGGTTACCGAGCACCTACGAGCAGTACTTC.

Comment on this clonotype: Its ends do not fully match the called genes, so a read error is possible. This rearrangement joins TRBV6-6 to TRBJ2-6; D possibly corresponds to TRBD1 (5 bases). This CDR3 spans 12 amino acids. CDR1 is MNHNY and CDR2 is SVGAGI in the germline V gene (reference sequence). The CDR3 spells CTSETGANVMTF. CDR3 bases: TGTACCAGCGAAACTGGGGCCAACGTCATGACTTTC.

On this clonotype itself: Since no conserved phenylalanine or tryptophan closes the CDR3, a read error is the likely cause. The chain is built from TRBV24-1 and TRBJ2-2, with D possibly being TRBD1 (6 bases). CDR1 is KGHDR and CDR2 is SFDVKD in the germline V gene. Trimming took off 4 bases at V and 5 bases at J, with 19 bases between the two ends. CDR3 size: 17 residues. For the CDR3, the DNA is TGTGCCACCAGTGACGAAACAGGGTTCCGAGCGACCGGGGAGCTGTTTTAT. Translated, it gives CATSDETGFRATGELFY.

On this clonotype: A read error may account for a junction end that differs from germline. The chain combines TRBV10-3 with TRBJ2-2; D gene uncertain. The CDR3 spans 16 residues. The germline V gene has CDR1 ENHRY and CDR2 SYGVKD. The CDR3 loop is CSISDLGQTNTGELFF. The CDR3 DNA follows: TGTTCCATCAGTGATTTGGGTCAGACGAACACCGGGGAGCTGTTTTTT.

Of note for this clonotype: The germline gene is not matched at one end of the junction; a read error may be the cause. V and J are TRBV11-1 and TRBJ2-3; a possible D gene is TRBD1 (6 bases). Germline V CDR1 and CDR2: SGHAT, FQDESV (reference sequence). The CDR3 covers 14 residues. The CDR3 DNA reads as TGTGCCAACAGCATAACTACAGGGCCTGATACGCAGTATTTT. Amino acid sequence: CANSITTGPDTQYF.

The V gene is TRBV6-1, the J gene TRBJ2-1, with unresolved D. Germline CDR1 reads MNHNS; CDR2 reads SASEGT. The CDR3 is 17 residues long. V was trimmed by 9 bases and J by 0 bases, leaving 21 bases between them. The CDR3 reads CASISGVGSFSYNEQFF. In DNA, the CDR3 is TGTGCCAGTATCTCCGGTGTGGGCAGCTTCTCCTACAATGAGCAGTTCTTC.

This clonotype was recorded many times. The chain uses TRBV20-1 and TRBJ1-6; D not resolved. Per germline, CDR1 DFQATT and CDR2 SNEGSKA (reference sequence). This CDR3 has 15 amino acids. The V gene lost 5 bases and the J gene lost 3 bases, with 14 bases spanning the gap. The CDR3 sequence is CSAPGPGRYNSPLHF. Here the CDR3 DNA reads TGCAGTGCTCCAGGTCCTGGGCGCTATAATTCACCCCTCCACTTT.

About this clonotype: At one boundary the junction diverges from the germline segment, which might be a read error. The chain joins TRBV11-2 to TRBJ2-6; D is perhaps TRBD2 (5 bases). The CDR3 covers 18 residues. From germline, CDR1 is SGHAT and CDR2 FQNNGV. CDR3 sequence: CANSLDGRANSGTNVLTF. Written as DNA, the CDR3 is TGTGCCAACAGCTTAGATGGGCGGGCAAACTCTGGGACCAACGTCCTGACTTTC.

In the case of this clonotype: One end of the junction does not line up with germline, which may come from a read error. The rearrangement joins TRBV20-1 to TRBJ2-3; possible D gene TRBD2, 6 bases. CDR1 and CDR2 (germline): DFQATT, SNEGSKA (reference sequence). The length of the CDR3 is 17 residues. CDR3 protein: CSDRAGLPGAPAMTQYF. The DNA for the CDR3 is TGCAGTGATAGAGCAGGACTACCGGGAGCCCCAGCAATGACGCAGTATTTT.

In regard to this clonotype: The junction departs from the called germline gene at one end, perhaps through a read error. The genes are TRBV4-2 and TRBJ2-1; 10 bases align to TRBD2. Per germline, CDR1 LGHNA and CDR2 YNFKEQ. This CDR3 spans 17 amino acids. The CDR3 DNA follows: TGTGTCAGCAGCCAATATTCGGCTAGCGGGAGTTTGTATAAGCAGTTCTTC. Protein product: CVSSQYSASGSLYKQFF.